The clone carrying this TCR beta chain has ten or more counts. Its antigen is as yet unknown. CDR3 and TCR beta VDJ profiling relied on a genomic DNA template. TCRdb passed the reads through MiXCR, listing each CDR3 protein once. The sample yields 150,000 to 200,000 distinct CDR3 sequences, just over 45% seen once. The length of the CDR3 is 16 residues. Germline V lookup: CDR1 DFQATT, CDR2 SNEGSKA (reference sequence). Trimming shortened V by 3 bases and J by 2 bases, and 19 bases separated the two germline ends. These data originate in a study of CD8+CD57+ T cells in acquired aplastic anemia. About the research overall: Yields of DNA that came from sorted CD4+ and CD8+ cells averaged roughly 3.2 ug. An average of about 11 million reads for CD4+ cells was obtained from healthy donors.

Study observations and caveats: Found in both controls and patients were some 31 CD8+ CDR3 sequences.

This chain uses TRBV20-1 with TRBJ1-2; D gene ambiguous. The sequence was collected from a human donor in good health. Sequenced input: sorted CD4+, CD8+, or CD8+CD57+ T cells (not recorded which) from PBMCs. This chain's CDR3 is CSARLGLAGLNYGYTF. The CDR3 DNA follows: TGCAGTGCTAGGCTAGGGTTAGCGGGCCTAAACTATGGCTACACCTTC.